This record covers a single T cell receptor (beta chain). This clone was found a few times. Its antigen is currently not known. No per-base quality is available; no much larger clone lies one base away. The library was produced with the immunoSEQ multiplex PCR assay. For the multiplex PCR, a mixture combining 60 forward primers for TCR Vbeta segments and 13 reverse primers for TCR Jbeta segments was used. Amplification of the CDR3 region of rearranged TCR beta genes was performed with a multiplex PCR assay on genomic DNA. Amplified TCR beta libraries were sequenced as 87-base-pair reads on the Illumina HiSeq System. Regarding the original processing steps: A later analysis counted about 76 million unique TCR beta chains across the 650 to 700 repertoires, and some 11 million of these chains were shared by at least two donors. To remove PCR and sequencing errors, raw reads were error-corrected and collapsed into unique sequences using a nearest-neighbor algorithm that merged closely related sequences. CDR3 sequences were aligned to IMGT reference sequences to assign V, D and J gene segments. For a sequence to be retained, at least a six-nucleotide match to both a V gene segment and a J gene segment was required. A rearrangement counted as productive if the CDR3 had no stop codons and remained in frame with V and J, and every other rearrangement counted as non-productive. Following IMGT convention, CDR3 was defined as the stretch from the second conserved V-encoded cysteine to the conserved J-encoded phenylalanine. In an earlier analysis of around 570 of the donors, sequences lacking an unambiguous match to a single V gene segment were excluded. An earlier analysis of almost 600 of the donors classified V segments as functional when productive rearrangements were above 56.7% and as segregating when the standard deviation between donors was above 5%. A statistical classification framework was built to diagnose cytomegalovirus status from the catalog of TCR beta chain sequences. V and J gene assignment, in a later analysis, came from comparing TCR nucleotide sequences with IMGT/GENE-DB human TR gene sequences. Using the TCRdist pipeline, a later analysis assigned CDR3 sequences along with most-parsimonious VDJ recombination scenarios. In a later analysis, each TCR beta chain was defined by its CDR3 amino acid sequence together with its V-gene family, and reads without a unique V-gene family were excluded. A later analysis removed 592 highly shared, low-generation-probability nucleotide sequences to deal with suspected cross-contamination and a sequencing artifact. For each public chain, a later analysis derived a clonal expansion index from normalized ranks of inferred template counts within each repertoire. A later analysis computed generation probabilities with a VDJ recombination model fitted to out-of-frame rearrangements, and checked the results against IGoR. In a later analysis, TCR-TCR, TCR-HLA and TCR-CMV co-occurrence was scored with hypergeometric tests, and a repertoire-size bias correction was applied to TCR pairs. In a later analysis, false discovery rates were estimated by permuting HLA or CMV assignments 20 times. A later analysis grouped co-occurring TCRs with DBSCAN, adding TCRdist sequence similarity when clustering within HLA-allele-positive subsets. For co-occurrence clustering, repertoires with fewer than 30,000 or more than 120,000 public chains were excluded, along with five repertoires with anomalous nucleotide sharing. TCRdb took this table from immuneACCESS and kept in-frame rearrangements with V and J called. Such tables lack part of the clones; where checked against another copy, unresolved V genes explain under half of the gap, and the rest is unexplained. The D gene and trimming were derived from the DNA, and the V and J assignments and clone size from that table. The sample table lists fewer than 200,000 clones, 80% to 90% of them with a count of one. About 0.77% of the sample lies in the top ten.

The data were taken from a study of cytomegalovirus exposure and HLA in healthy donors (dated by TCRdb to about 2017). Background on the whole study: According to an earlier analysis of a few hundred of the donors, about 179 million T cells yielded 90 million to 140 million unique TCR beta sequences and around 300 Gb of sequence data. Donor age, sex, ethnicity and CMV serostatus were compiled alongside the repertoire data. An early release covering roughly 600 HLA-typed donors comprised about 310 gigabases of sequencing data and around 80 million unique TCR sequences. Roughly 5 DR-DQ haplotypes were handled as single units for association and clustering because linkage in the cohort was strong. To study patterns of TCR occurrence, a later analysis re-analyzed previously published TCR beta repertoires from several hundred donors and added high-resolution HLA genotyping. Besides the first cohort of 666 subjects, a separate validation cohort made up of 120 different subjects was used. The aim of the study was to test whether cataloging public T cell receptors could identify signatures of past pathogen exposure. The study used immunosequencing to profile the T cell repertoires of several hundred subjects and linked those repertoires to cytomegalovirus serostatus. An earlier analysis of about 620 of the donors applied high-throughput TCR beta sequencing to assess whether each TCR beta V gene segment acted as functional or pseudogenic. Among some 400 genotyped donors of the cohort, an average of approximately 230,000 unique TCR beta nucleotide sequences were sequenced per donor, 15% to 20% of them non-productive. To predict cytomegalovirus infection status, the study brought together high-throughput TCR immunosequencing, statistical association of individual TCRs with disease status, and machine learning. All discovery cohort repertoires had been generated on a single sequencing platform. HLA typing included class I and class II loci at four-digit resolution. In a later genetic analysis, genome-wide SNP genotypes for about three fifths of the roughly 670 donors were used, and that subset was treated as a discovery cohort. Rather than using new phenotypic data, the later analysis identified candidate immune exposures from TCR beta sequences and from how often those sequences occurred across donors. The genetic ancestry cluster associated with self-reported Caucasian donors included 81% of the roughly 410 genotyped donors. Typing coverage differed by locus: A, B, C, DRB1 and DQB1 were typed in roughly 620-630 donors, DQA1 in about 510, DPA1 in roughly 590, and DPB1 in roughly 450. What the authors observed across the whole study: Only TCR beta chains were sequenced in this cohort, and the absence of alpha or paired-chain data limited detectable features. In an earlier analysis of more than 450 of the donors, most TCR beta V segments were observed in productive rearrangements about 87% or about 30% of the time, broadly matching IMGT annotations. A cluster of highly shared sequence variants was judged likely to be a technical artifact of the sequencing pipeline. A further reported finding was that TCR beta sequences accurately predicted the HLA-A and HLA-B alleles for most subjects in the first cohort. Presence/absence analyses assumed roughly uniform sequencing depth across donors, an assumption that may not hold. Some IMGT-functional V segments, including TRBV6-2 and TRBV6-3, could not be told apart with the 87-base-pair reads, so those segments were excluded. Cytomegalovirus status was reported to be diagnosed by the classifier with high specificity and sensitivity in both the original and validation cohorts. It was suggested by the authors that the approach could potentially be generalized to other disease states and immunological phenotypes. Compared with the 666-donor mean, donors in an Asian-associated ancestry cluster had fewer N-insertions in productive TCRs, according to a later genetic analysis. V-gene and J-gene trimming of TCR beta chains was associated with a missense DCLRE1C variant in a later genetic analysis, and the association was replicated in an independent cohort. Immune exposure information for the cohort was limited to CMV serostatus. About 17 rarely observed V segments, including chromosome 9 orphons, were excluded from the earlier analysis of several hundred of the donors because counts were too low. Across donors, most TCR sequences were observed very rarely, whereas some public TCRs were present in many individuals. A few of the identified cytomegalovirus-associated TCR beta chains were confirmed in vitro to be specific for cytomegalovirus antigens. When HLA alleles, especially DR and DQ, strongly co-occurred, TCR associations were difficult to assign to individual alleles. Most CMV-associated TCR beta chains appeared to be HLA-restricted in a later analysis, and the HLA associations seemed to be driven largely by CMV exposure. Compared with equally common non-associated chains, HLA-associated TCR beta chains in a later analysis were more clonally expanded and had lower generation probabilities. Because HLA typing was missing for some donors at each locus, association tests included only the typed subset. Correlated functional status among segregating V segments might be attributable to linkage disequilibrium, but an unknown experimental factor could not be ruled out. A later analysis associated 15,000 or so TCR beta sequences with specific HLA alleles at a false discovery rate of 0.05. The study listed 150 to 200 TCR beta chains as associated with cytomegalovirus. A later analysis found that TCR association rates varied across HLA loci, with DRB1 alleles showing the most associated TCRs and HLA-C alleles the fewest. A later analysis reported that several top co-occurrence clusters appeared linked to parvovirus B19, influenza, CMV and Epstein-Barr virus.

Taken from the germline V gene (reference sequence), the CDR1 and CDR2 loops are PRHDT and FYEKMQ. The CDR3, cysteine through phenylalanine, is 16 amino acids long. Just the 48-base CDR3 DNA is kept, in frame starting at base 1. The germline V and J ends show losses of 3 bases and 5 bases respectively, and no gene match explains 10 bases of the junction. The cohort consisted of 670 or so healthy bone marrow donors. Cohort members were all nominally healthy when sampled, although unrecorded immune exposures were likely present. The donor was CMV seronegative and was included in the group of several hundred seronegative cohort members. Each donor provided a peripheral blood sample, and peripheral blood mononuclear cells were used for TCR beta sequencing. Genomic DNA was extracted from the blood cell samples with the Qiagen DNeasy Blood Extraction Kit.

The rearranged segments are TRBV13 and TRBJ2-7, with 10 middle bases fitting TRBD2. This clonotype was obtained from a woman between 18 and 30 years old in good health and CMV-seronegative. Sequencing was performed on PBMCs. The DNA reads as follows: TGTGCCAGCAGCTTGGGTCTAGCGGGGGAGTCGAACGAGCAGTACTTC. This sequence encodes CASSLGLAGESNEQYF.